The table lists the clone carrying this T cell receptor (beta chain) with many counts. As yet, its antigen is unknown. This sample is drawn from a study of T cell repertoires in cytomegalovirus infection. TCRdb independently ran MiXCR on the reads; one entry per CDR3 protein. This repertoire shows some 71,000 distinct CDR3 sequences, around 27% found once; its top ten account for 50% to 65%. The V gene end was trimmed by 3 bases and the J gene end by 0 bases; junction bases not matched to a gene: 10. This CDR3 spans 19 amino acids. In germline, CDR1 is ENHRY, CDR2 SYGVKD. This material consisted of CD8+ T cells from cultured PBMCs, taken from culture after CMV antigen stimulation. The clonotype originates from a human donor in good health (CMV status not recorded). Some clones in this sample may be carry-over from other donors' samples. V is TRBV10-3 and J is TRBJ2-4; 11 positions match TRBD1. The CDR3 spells CAISDQDRGQSIAKNIQYF. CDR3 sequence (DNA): TGTGCCATCAGTGACCAGGACAGGGGGCAATCGATAGCCAAAAACATTCAGTACTTC.